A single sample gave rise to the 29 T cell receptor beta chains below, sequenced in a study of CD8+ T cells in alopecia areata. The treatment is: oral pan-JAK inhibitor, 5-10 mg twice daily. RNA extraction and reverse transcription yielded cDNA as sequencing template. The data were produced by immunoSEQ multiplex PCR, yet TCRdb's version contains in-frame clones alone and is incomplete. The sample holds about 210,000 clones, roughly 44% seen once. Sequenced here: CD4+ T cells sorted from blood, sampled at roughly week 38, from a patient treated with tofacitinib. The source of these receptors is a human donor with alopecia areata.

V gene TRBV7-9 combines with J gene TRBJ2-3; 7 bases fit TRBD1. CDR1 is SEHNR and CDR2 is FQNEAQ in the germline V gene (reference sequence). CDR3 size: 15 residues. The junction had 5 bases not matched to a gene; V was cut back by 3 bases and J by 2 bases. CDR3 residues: CASSFPGTVTDTQYF. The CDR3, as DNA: TGTGCCAGCAGCTTTCCAGGGACAGTCACAGATACGCAGTATTTT.

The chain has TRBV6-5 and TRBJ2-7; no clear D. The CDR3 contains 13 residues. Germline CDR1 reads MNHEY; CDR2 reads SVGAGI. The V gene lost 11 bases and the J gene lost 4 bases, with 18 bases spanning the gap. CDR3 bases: TGTGCCGTAAGAGTACACCTTGGGTACGAGCAGTACTTC. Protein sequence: CAVRVHLGYEQYF.

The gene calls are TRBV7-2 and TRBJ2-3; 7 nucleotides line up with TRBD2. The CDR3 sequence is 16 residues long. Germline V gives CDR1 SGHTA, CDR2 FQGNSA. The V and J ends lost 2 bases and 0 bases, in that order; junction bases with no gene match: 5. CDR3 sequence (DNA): TGTGCCAGCAGCTTAAGGAATAGCGGGAGCACAGATACGCAGTATTTT. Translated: CASSLRNSGSTDTQYF. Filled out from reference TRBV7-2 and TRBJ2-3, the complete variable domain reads GAGVSQSPSNKVTEKGKDVELRCDPISGHTALYWYRQSLGQGLEFLIYFQGNSAPDKSGLPSDRFSAERTGGSVSTLTIQRTQQEDSAVYLCASSLRNSGSTDTQYFGPGTRLTVL.

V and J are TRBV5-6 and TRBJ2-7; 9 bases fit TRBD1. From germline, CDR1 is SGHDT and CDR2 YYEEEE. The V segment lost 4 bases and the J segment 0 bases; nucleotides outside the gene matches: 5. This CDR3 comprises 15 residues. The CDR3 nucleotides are TGTGCCAGCAGCCGCCGGACAGGGGTCTCCTACGAGCAGTACTTC. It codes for CASSRRTGVSYEQYF.

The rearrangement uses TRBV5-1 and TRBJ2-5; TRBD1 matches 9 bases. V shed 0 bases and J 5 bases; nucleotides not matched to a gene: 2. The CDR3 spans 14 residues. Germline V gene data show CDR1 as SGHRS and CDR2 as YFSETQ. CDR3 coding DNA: TGCGCCAGCAGCTTGGTCGGACAGGGGGAGACCCAGTACTTC. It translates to CASSLVGQGETQYF.

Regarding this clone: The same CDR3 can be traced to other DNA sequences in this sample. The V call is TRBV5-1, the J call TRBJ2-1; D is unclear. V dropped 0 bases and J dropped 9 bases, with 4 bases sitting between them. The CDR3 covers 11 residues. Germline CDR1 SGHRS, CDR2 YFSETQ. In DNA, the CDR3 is TGCGCCAGCAGCTTGGGCCCTGAGCAGTTCTTC. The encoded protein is CASSLGPEQFF.

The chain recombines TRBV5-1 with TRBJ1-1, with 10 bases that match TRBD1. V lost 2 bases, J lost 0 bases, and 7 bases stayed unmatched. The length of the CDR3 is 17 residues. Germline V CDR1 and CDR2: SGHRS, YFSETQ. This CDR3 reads CASSLTGTGAMNTEAFF. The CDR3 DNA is TGCGCCAGCAGCTTAACCGGGACAGGGGCTATGAACACTGAAGCTTTCTTT. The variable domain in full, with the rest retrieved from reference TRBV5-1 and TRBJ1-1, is KAGVTQTPRYLIKTRGQQVTLSCSPISGHRSVSWYQQTPGQGLQFLFEYFSETQRNKGNFPGRFSGRQFSNSRSEMNVSTLELGDSALYLCASSLTGTGAMNTEAFFGQGTRLTVV.

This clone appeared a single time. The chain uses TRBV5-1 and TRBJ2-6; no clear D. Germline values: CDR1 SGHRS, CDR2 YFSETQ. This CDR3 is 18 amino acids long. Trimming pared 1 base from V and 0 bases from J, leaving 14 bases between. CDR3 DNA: TGCGCCAGCAGCTTGTATCCGGGCACGAGCTCTGGGGCCAACGTCCTGACTTTC. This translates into CASSLYPGTSSGANVLTF.

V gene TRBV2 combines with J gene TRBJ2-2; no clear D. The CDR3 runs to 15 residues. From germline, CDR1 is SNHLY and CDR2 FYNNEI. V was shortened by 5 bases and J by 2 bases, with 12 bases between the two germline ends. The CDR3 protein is CASSIVGFNTGELFF. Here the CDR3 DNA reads TGTGCCAGCAGTATAGTGGGGTTTAACACCGGGGAGCTGTTTTTT.

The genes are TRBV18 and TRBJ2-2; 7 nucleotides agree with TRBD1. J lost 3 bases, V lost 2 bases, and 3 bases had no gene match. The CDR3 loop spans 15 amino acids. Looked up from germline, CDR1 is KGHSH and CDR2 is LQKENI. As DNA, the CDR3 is TGTGCCAGCTCACCAAGACAGGGAGACACCGGGGAGCTGTTTTTT. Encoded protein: CASSPRQGDTGELFF.

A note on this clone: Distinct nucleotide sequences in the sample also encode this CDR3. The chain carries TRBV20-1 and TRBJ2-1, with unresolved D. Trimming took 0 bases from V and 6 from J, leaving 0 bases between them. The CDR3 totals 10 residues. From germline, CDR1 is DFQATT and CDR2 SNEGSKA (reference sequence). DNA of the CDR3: TGCAGTGCTAGAGACAATGAGCAGTTCTTC. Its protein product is CSARDNEQFF.

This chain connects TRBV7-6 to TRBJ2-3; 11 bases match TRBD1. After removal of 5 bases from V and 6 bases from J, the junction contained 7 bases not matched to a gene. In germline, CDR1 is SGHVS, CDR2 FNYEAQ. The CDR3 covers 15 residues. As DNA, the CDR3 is TGTGCCAGCAGCCGGACAGGGGGCGTTGGGGATACGCAGTATTTT. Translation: CASSRTGGVGDTQYF.

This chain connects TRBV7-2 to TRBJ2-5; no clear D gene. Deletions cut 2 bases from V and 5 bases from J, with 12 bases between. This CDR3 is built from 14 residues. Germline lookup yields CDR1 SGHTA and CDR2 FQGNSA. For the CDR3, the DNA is TGTGCCAGCAGCTTACAGGCAGGTAGTGAGACCCAGTACTTC. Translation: CASSLQAGSETQYF.

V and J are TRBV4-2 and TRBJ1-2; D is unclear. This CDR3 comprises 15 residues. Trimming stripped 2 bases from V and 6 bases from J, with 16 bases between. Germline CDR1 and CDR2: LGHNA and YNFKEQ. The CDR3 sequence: CASSQLPGPRNGYTF. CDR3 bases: TGTGCCAGCAGCCAACTTCCGGGTCCTAGGAATGGCTACACCTTC.

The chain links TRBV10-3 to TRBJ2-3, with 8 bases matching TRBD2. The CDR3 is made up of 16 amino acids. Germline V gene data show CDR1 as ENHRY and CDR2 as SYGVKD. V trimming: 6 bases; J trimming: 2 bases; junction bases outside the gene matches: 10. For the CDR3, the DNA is TGTGCCATCAGCCTAGCCGGGAGGGGCGTCACAGATACGCAGTATTTT. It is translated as CAISLAGRGVTDTQYF.

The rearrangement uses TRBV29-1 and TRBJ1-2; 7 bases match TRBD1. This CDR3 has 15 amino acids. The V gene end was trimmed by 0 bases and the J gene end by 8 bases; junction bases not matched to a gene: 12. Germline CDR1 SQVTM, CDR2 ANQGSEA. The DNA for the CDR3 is TGCAGCGTTGAAGATTCGAGAACGAGGGACAGCGGCTACACCTTC. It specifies CSVEDSRTRDSGYTF. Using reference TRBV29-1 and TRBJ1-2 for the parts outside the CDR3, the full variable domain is SAVISQKPSRDICQRGTSLTIQCQVDSQVTMMFWYRQQPGQSLTLIATANQGSEATYESGFVIDKFPISRPNLTFSTLTVSNMSPEDSSIYLCSVEDSRTRDSGYTFGSGTRLTVV.

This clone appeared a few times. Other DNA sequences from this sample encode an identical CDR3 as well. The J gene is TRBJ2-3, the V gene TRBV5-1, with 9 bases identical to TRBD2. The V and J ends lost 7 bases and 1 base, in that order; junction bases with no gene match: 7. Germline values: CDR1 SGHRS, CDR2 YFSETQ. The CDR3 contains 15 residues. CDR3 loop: CASSLAGARTDTQYF. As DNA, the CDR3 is TGCGCCAGCTCTTTAGCGGGAGCGCGCACAGATACGCAGTATTTT.

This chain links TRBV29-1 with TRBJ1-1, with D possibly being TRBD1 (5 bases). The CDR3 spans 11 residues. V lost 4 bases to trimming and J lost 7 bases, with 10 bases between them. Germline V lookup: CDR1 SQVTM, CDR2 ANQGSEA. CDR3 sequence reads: CSVGVQGEAFF. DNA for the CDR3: TGCAGCGTTGGGGTGCAGGGTGAAGCTTTCTTT.

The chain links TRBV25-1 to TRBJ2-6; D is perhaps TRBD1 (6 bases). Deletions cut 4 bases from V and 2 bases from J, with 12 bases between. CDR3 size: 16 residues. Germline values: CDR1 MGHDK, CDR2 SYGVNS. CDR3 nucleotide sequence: TGTGCCAGCAGTGCACCGTACAGGGCTGGGGCCAACGTCCTGACTTTC. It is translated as CASSAPYRAGANVLTF.

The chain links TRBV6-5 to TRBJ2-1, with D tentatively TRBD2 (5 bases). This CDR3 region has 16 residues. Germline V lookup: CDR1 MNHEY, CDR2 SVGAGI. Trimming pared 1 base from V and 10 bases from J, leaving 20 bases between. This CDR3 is CASSYFGGHKAYEQFF. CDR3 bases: TGTGCCAGCAGTTACTTCGGCGGGCACAAGGCGTACGAGCAGTTCTTC.

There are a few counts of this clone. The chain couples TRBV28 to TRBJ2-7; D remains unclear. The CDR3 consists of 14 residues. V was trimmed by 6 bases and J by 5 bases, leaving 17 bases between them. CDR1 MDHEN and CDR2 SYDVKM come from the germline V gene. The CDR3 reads CASRRTAIRNEQYF. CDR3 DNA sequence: TGTGCCAGCAGACGGACCGCAATTAGGAACGAGCAGTACTTC.

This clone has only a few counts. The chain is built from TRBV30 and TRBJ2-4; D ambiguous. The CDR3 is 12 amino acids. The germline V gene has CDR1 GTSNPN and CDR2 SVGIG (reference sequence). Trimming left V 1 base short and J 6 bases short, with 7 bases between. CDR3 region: CAWSAATNIQYF. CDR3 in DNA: TGTGCCTGGAGTGCAGCAACAAACATTCAGTACTTC. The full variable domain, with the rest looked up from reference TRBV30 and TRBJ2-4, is SQTIHQWPATLVQPVGSPLSLECTVEGTSNPNLYWYRQAAGRGLQLLFYSVGIGQISSEVPQNLSASRPQDRQFILSSKKLLLSDSGFYLCAWSAATNIQYFGAGTRLSVL.

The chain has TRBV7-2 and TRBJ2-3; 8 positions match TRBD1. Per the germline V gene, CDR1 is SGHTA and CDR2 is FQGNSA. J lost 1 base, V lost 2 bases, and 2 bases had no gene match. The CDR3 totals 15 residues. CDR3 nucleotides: TGTGCCAGCAGCTTATACAGGGGGGGCACAGATACGCAGTATTTT. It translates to CASSLYRGGTDTQYF.

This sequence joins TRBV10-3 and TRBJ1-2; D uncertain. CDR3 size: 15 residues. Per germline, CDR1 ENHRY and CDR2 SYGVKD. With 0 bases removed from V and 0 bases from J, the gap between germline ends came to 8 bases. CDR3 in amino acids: CAISESARANYGYTF. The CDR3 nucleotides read TGTGCCATCAGTGAGTCGGCCCGGGCTAACTATGGCTACACCTTC.

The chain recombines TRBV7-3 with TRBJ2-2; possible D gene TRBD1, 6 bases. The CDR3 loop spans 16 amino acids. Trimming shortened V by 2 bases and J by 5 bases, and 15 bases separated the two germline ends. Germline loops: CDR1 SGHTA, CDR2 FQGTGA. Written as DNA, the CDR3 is TGTGCCAGCAGCTTATTTTCGGCAGGGGTGACCGGGGAGCTGTTTTTT. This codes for CASSLFSAGVTGELFF.

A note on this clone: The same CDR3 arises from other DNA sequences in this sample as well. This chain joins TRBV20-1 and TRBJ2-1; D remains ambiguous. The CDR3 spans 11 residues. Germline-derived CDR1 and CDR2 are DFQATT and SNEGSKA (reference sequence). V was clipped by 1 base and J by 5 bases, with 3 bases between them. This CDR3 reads CSARGNNEQFF. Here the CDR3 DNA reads TGCAGTGCTAGAGGAAACAATGAGCAGTTCTTC.

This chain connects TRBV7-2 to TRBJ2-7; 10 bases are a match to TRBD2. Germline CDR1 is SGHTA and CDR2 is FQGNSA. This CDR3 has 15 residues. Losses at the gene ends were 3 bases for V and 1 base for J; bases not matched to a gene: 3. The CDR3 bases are TGTGCCAGCAGCTTGGCTAGCGGGAGATCCTACGAGCAGTACTTC. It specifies CASSLASGRSYEQYF.

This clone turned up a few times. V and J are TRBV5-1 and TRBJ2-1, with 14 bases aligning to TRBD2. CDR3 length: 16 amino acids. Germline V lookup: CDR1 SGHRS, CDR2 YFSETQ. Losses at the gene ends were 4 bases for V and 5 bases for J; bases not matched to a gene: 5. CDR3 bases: TGCGCCAGCAGCACAGGACTAGCGGGAGGTCACAATGAGCAGTTCTTC. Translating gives CASSTGLAGGHNEQFF. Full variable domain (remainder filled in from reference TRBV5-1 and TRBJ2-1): KAGVTQTPRYLIKTRGQQVTLSCSPISGHRSVSWYQQTPGQGLQFLFEYFSETQRNKGNFPGRFSGRQFSNSRSEMNVSTLELGDSALYLCASSTGLAGGHNEQFFGPGTRLTVL.

The CDR3 region is CASSLLLSRYEQYF. As DNA, the CDR3 is TGTGCCAGCAGCTTACTGCTTTCGCGCTACGAGCAGTACTTC. The chain uses TRBV11-2 and TRBJ2-7; D call uncertain. The CDR3 length is 14 residues. The V end was cut by 2 bases, the J end by 3 bases, with 11 bases between. Germline CDR1 reads SGHAT; CDR2 reads FQNNGV. Using reference TRBV11-2 and TRBJ2-7 for the parts outside the CDR3, the full variable domain is EAGVAQSPRYKIIEKRQSVAFWCNPISGHATLYWYQQILGQGPKLLIQFQNNGVVDDSQLPKDRFSAERLKGVDSTLKIQPAKLEDSAVYLCASSLLLSRYEQYFGPGTRLTVT.